The next 28 T cell receptor beta chains were all read from a single sample in a study of Graves' ophthalmopathy and Graves' hyperthyroidism. RNA transcripts served as template for amplifying TCR beta CDR3 sequences. The workflow started with a first-round RT-PCR run with HTBI primers and then moved on to a second-round multiplex PCR. From the multiplex PCR reads, TCRdb called clonotypes with MiXCR, one entry per CDR3 protein. There are some 360,000 distinct CDR3 sequences in the sample; about 18% occur only once, and 2.4% lies in the top ten. The sequenced sample was peripheral blood. The receptors were sampled from an adult woman with stable Graves' hyperthyroidism.

This clonotype has a count of ten or more. V gene TRBV28 combines with J gene TRBJ1-5; possible D gene TRBD1, 6 bases. Per the germline V gene, CDR1 is MDHEN and CDR2 is SYDVKM. V lost 4 bases and J 6 bases, leaving 13 bases between the germline ends. This CDR3 region has 14 residues. CDR3 residues: CASSSHRVSQPQHF. CDR3 bases: TGTGCCAGCAGTTCACACAGGGTTAGTCAGCCCCAGCATTTT.

This clonotype occurred many times. The CDR3 loop is CASSLGPIEAFF. The CDR3 nucleotides are TGTGCCAGCAGCTTAGGGCCTATTGAAGCTTTCTTT. This chain connects TRBV11-2 to TRBJ1-1, with D uncertain. The length of the CDR3 is 12 residues. Trimming removed 1 base from V and 7 bases from J, with 7 bases in between. Looked up from germline, CDR1 is SGHAT and CDR2 is FQNNGV.

This clonotype was counted many times. The chain uses TRBV12-3 or TRBV12-4 and TRBJ2-2; TRBD2 matches 12 bases. J was trimmed by 5 bases and V by 6 bases; bases with no gene match: 7. This CDR3 has 16 residues. The CDR3 DNA reads TGTGCCAGCAGCCTTGGACTAGCGGGAAGGACCGGGGAGCTGTTTTTT. Its protein product is CASSLGLAGRTGELFF.

This clonotype was detected ten times or more. The V and J genes are TRBV19 and TRBJ2-7; D is uncertain. Germline-derived CDR1 and CDR2 are LNHDA and SQIVND (reference sequence). This CDR3 is 14 amino acids long. The germline V and J ends were trimmed by 3 bases and 5 bases, with 14 bases remaining between them. In DNA form, the CDR3 reads TGTGCCAGTAGTATGGCCGGTGCGGTCAACGAGCAGTACTTC. Its translation: CASSMAGAVNEQYF.

This clonotype showed up many times. The chain has TRBV6-5 and TRBJ1-1; no definite D call. The germline V gene has CDR1 MNHEY and CDR2 SVGAGI. Trimming left V 2 bases short and J 8 bases short, with 6 bases between. The CDR3 has 11 residues. The CDR3 reads CASSYNREAFF. DNA for the CDR3: TGTGCCAGCAGTTACAACCGCGAAGCTTTCTTT.

Many counts were recorded for this clonotype. The gene calls are TRBV10-3 and TRBJ1-1; D possibly corresponds to TRBD1 (5 bases). V lost 7 bases to trimming and J lost 3 bases, with 15 bases between them. The germline gives CDR1 ENHRY, CDR2 SYGVKD. The CDR3 contains 14 residues. The CDR3 region has the DNA TGTGCCATCATGAGTACAGGCCAGGACACTGAAGCTTTCTTT. Its protein is CAIMSTGQDTEAFF.

There are many counts of this clonotype. The chain links TRBV6-2 or TRBV6-3 to TRBJ2-7; 7 bases match TRBD2. The germline CDR1 and CDR2 sequences are MNHEY and SVGEGT. Trimming cost V 6 bases and J 4 bases; bases outside gene matches: 9. The length of the CDR3 is 14 residues. CDR3 sequence reads: CASRMGRTRYEQYF. CDR3 in DNA: TGTGCCAGCAGGATGGGACGGACTAGGTACGAGCAGTACTTC.

This clonotype was counted many times. J is TRBJ2-7 and V is TRBV7-2; D ambiguous. The CDR3 consists of 14 residues. The ends were cut back, 4 bases at V and 4 bases at J, with 14 bases in the middle. Germline V CDR1 and CDR2: SGHTA, FQGNSA. CDR3 loop: CASSSRPGAYEQYF. The CDR3 DNA is TGTGCCAGCAGCTCTCGACCCGGAGCTTACGAGCAGTACTTC.

There are a few counts of this clonotype. The J gene is TRBJ1-5, the V gene TRBV19; D unresolved. Trimming stripped 3 bases from V and 0 bases from J, with 9 bases between. CDR1 and CDR2 from the germline V gene are LNHDA and SQIVND (reference sequence). The CDR3 extends over 15 amino acids. CDR3 in DNA: TGTGCCAGTAGTATCTACAGTTATAGCAATCAGCCCCAGCATTTT. Its translation: CASSIYSYSNQPQHF.

This clonotype was detected ten times or more. This chain links TRBV6-1 with TRBJ2-7; 12 positions match TRBD2. Losses at the gene ends were 5 bases for V and 0 bases for J; bases not matched to a gene: 2. Germline V gives CDR1 MNHNS, CDR2 SASEGT. The length of the CDR3 is 15 residues. In DNA, the CDR3 is TGTGCCAGCAGTAGGACTAGCGGGAACTCCTACGAGCAGTACTTC. This sequence encodes CASSRTSGNSYEQYF.

This clonotype was recorded at least ten times. This chain connects TRBV20-1 to TRBJ2-2; unclear D gene. V lost 1 base, J lost 2 bases, and 11 bases lay in between. Germline V gives CDR1 DFQATT, CDR2 SNEGSKA (reference sequence). The CDR3 has 15 amino acids. The CDR3 loop reads CSARGTNPNTGELFF. The CDR3 DNA reads TGCAGTGCTAGAGGGACGAATCCTAACACCGGGGAGCTGTTTTTT.

This clonotype was counted at least ten times. The rearrangement links TRBV7-2 to TRBJ2-2; D remains ambiguous. The CDR3 covers 12 residues. V was cut by 5 bases and J by 8 bases, with 9 bases left in between. The V gene's germline CDR1 is SGHTA and CDR2 FQGNSA. DNA for the CDR3: TGTGCCAGCAGCGGCAGAGAGGGGGAGCTGTTTTTT. Translated: CASSGREGELFF.

The genes are TRBV6-1 and TRBJ2-5; 7 nucleotides agree with TRBD1. The CDR3 runs to 13 residues. Germline V gene sequence: CDR1 MNHNS, CDR2 SASEGT. The junction had 2 bases not matched to a gene; V was cut back by 4 bases and J by 3 bases. In nucleotides, the CDR3 is TGTGCCAGCAGTGTAGGGGGCGAAGAGACCCAGTACTTC. Translating it yields CASSVGGEETQYF.

In this sample, this clonotype turned up many times. V usage is TRBV30 and J usage is TRBJ1-1; no reliable D call. This CDR3 is built from 11 residues. CDR1 and CDR2 from the germline V gene are GTSNPN and SVGIG (reference sequence). The V end lost 0 bases, the J end lost 6 bases, and 5 bases lay between the germline ends. CDR3 nucleotide sequence: TGTGCCTGGAGTGTATCCCCTGAAGCTTTCTTT. As protein: CAWSVSPEAFF.

There are many counts of this clonotype. The chain links TRBV28 to TRBJ2-5, with 15 bases lining up with TRBD2. The CDR3 has 17 amino acids. V trimming: 6 bases; J trimming: 0 bases; junction bases outside the gene matches: 5. Per the germline V gene, CDR1 is MDHEN and CDR2 is SYDVKM. CDR3 coding DNA: TGTGCCAGCAGAGGGACTAGCGGGAGGTCGGACCAAGAGACCCAGTACTTC. This gives the protein CASRGTSGRSDQETQYF.

The chain recombines TRBV2 with TRBJ1-2, with TRBD1 matching over 7 bases. The V gene's germline CDR1 is SNHLY and CDR2 FYNNEI. J lost 7 bases, V lost 3 bases, and 5 bases had no gene match. The CDR3 sequence is 13 residues long. The CDR3 coding sequence is TGTGCCAGCAGTGACCCGACAGGGTTTGGCTACACCTTC. Amino acid sequence: CASSDPTGFGYTF.

As concerns this clonotype: At one end, the junction sequence differs from germline, possibly due to a read error. The chain combines TRBV29-1 with TRBJ2-4, with unresolved D. Per germline, CDR1 SQVTM and CDR2 ANQGSEA. The CDR3 sequence is 11 residues long. This chain's CDR3 is CSVPLGNIKYF. Written as DNA, the CDR3 is TGCAGCGTTCCCCTTGGGAACATTAAGTACTTC. The entire variable domain, with the rest obtained from reference TRBV29-1 and TRBJ2-4, is as follows: SAVISQKPSRDICQRGTSLTIQCQVDSQVTMMFWYRQQPGQSLTLIATANQGSEATYESGFVIDKFPISRPNLTFSTLTVSNMSPEDSSIYLCSVPLGNIKYFGAGTRLSVL.

This clonotype was counted many times. The chain links TRBV2 to TRBJ2-5; 12 nucleotides line up with TRBD2. Germline V gene data show CDR1 as SNHLY and CDR2 as FYNNEI. CDR3 length: 16 residues. V trimming: 8 bases; J trimming: 7 bases; junction bases outside the gene matches: 14. In nucleotides, the CDR3 is TGTGCCAGCTGGGCCCCTAGCGGGAGGGCCGACGGGACCCAGTACTTC. Residues: CASWAPSGRADGTQYF.

This clonotype was seen more than once but under ten times. The chain uses TRBV20-1 and TRBJ2-5; the match to TRBD2 covers 8 bases. The CDR3 is made up of 17 amino acids. Germline CDR1 is DFQATT and CDR2 is SNEGSKA (reference sequence). Losses at the gene ends were 1 base for V and 3 bases for J; bases not matched to a gene: 13. In nucleotides, the CDR3 is TGCAGTGCTAGAGGTCGACGGGAGGGGTGGGGAGAAGAGACCCAGTACTTC. Amino acid sequence: CSARGRREGWGEETQYF.

Regarding this clonotype: Relative to the germline gene, one junction end is altered; a read error may explain this. This chain joins TRBV28 and TRBJ1-3, with D hard to call. Germline V gives CDR1 MDHEN, CDR2 SYDVKM. The CDR3 is made up of 14 amino acids. Here the CDR3 DNA reads TGTGCCAGCATTGCTGGGATAAGTGGAAACACTATATATTTT. Amino acid sequence: CASIAGISGNTIYF.

This rearrangement joins TRBV11-2 to TRBJ2-5; 8 nucleotides line up with TRBD2. This CDR3 is 15 amino acids long. Germline-derived CDR1 and CDR2 are SGHAT and FQNNGV. V was clipped by 5 bases and J by 5 bases; unmatched bases: 10. The CDR3 here is CASSTGGSGGETQYF. Here the CDR3 DNA reads TGTGCCAGCAGCACGGGGGGGTCCGGTGGGGAGACCCAGTACTTC.

V gene TRBV11-1 combines with J gene TRBJ1-2; TRBD1 might be the D (6 bases). Trimming removed 4 bases at V and 2 bases at J, with 26 bases between. Germline lookup yields CDR1 SGHAT and CDR2 FQDESV (reference sequence). This CDR3 contains 19 residues. CDR3 DNA: TGTGCCAGCAGCTATAAAGGGACAACTCACGAGAGGGTGAACTATGGCTACACCTTC. The encoded protein is CASSYKGTTHERVNYGYTF.

V and J are TRBV6-1 and TRBJ2-3; 7 nucleotides match TRBD2. CDR3 length: 14 amino acids. The V gene's germline CDR1 is MNHNS and CDR2 SASEGT. V lost 1 base to trimming and J lost 5 bases; unmatched junction nucleotides: 3. Here the CDR3 DNA reads TGTGCCAGCAGTGAAGGTGGGACTATAGATACGCAGTATTTT. Its translation: CASSEGGTIDTQYF.

The chain combines TRBV15 with TRBJ1-1; TRBD1 might be the D (6 bases). Trimming took off 8 bases at V and 3 bases at J, with 10 bases between the two ends. From germline, CDR1 is LNHNV and CDR2 YYDKDF (reference sequence). This CDR3 is built from 12 residues. CDR3 protein: CATRNRDTEAFF. Written as DNA, the CDR3 is TGTGCCACCCGGAACAGGGACACTGAAGCTTTCTTT.

This clonotype was picked up many times. The V and J genes are TRBV20-1 and TRBJ2-2, with 9 positions matching TRBD2. CDR1 is DFQATT and CDR2 is SNEGSKA in the germline V gene (reference sequence). This CDR3 contains 18 residues. V trimming: 0 bases; J trimming: 2 bases; junction bases outside the gene matches: 10. CDR3 nucleotide sequence: TGCAGTGCTAGAGATATTTTGGGCGGGAGGGCCAACACCGGGGAGCTGTTTTTT. This gives the protein CSARDILGGRANTGELFF.

This clonotype has a count of ten or more. The J gene is TRBJ1-2, the V gene TRBV29-1, with D perhaps TRBD1 (5 bases). V gave up 0 bases and J gave up 1 base, with 9 bases separating them. This CDR3 is 14 amino acids long. The V gene's germline CDR1 is SQVTM and CDR2 ANQGSEA. The CDR3 DNA is TGCAGCGTTGAAGATGTCAGGGATAACTATGGCTACACCTTC. Its protein product is CSVEDVRDNYGYTF.

This clonotype was observed many times. The chain links TRBV28 to TRBJ2-7; TRBD2 matches at 8 bases. Germline V lookup: CDR1 MDHEN, CDR2 SYDVKM. The CDR3 consists of 16 residues. V gave up 7 bases and J gave up 3 bases; unmatched junction bases: 14. The CDR3 DNA follows: TGTGCCAGCAACCCTCCGGGGGGGGCTGGGATCTACGAGCAGTACTTC. Translated: CASNPPGGAGIYEQYF.

V gene TRBV5-1 combines with J gene TRBJ2-5; no definite D call. The CDR3 is made up of 14 amino acids. The V end was cut by 4 bases, the J end by 4 bases, with 14 bases between. Germline-derived CDR1 and CDR2 are SGHRS and YFSETQ. The CDR3 DNA reads as TGCGCCAGCAGCATTTCTGACGGCGGAGAGACCCAGTACTTC. Translating it yields CASSISDGGETQYF.